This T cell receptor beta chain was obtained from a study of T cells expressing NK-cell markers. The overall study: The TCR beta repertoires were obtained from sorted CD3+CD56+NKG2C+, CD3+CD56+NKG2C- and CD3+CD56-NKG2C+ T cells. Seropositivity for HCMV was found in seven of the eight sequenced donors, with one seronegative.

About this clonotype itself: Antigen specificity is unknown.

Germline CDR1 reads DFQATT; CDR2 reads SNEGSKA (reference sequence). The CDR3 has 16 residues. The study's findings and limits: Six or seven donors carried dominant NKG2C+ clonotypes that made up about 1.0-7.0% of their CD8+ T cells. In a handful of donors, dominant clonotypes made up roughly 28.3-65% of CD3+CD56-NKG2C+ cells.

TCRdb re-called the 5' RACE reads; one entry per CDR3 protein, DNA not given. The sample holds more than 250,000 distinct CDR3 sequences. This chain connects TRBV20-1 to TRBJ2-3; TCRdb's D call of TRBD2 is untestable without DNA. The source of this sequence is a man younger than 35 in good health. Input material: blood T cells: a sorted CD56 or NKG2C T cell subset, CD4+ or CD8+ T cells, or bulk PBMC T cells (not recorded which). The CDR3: CSQEPKLAYDTDTQYF.